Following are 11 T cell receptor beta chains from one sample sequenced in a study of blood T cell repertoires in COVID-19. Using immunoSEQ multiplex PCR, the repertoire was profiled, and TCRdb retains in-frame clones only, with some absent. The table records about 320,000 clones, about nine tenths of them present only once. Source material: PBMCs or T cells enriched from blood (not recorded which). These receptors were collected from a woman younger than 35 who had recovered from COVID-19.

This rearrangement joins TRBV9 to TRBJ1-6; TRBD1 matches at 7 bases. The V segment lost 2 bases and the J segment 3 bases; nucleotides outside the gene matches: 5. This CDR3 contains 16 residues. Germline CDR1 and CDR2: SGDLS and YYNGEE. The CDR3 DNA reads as TGTGCCAGCAGCGTGGCCCCAGGGGGCTATAATTCACCCCTCCACTTT. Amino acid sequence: CASSVAPGGYNSPLHF.

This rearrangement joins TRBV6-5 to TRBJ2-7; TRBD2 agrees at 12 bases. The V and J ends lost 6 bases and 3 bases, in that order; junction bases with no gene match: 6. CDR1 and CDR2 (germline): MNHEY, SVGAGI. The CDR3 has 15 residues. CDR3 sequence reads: CASRGTSGSIYEQYF. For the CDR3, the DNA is TGTGCCAGCAGGGGGACTAGCGGGTCTATCTACGAGCAGTACTTC.

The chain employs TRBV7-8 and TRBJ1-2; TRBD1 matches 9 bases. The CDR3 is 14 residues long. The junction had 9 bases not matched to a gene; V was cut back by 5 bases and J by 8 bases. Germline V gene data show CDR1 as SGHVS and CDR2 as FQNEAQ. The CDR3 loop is CASSPRTGAGGYTF. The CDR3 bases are TGTGCCAGCAGCCCTAGGACAGGGGCTGGCGGCTACACCTTC.

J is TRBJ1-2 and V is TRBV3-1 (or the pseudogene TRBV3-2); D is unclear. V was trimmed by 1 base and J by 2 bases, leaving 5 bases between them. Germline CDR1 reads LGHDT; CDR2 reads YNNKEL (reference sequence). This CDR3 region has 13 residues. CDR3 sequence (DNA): TGTGCCAGCAGCCAAGTCTTAAACTATGGCTACACCTTC. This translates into CASSQVLNYGYTF.

CDR3 region: CASSPRRDSTDTQYF. DNA for the CDR3: TGTGCCAGCTCACCTCGCCGGGACTCCACAGATACGCAGTATTTT. V gene TRBV18 combines with J gene TRBJ2-3; possible D gene TRBD2, 6 bases. V gave up 3 bases and J gave up 2 bases, with 12 bases separating them. CDR3 length: 15 amino acids. Germline V gives CDR1 KGHSH, CDR2 LQKENI.

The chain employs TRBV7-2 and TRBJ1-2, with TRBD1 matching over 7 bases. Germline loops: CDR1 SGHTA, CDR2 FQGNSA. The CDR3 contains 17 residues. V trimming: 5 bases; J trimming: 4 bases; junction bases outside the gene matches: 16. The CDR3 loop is CASSPNGAGGVGYGYTF. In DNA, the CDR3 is TGTGCCAGCAGCCCGAACGGGGCAGGGGGAGTAGGCTATGGCTACACCTTC.

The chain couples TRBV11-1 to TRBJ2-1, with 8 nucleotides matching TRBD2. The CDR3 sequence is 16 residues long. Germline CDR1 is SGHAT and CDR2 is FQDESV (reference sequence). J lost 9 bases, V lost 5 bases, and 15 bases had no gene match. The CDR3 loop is CASSAILAVGWSEQFF. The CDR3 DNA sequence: TGTGCCAGCAGCGCCATACTAGCGGTAGGGTGGAGTGAGCAGTTCTTC.

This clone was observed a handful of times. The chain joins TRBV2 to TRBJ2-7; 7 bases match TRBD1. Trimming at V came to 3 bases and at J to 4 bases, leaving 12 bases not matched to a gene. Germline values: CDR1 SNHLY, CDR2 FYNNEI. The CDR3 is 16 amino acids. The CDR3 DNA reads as TGTGCCAGCAGTGACCCAGGCCGCGACAGGGAATACGAGCAGTACTTC. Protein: CASSDPGRDREYEQYF.

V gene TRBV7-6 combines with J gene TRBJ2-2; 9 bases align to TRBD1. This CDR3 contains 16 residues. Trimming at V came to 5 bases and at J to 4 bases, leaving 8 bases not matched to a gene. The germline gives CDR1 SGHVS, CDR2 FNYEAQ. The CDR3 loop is CASSPWTGVGTGELFF. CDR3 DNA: TGTGCCAGCAGCCCATGGACAGGGGTGGGCACCGGGGAGCTGTTTTTT.

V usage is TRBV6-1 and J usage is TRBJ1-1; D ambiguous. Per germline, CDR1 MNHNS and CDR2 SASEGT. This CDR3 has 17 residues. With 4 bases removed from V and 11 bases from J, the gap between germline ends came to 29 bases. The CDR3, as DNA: TGTGCCAGCAGTGGAGGAGTCGGAGGTAAAGTATATATGAAGGCTTTCTTT. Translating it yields CASSGGVGGKVYMKAFF.

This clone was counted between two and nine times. CDR3 sequence: CASSPGDRVITF. The CDR3 DNA sequence: TGTGCCAGCAGTCCGGGCGACAGGGTAATAACCTTC. The V call is TRBV6-6, the J call TRBJ1-2; TRBD1 matches 7 bases. The CDR3 length is 12 residues. Losses at the gene ends were 5 bases for V and 14 bases for J; bases not matched to a gene: 11. Germline V lookup: CDR1 MNHNY, CDR2 SVGAGI (reference sequence).